A single T cell receptor (beta chain) is shown here with its context. Its target is unknown. In germline, CDR1 is MGHDK, CDR2 SYGVNS. CDR3 size: 14 residues. Trimming cost V 2 bases and J 2 bases; bases outside gene matches: 0. The record originates from a study of multiple sclerosis patients with progressive multifocal leukoencephalopathy. Study outcomes and limitations: Expanded clones at PML onset predated and persisted through natalizumab therapy. The findings' link to JC virus versus immunocompromise remained uncertain. No common TRBV or TRBJ usage or pairing appeared at PML.

Clones were sequenced by immunoSEQ multiplex PCR, and TCRdb holds only the in-frame ones, with some missing. The table records some 27,000 clones, nearly 90% of them present only once. Documented time point: about a year of natalizumab therapy. T1 and T2 blood were collected at 6 and 12 months of natalizumab. The chain carries TRBV25-1 and TRBJ2-1, with TRBD2 identical over 7 bases. Sequenced material: PBMCs, taken from a patient treated with natalizumab. The source of this sequence is a human donor with multiple sclerosis. CDR3 protein: CASSEAGAYNEQFF. DNA for the CDR3: TGTGCCAGCAGTGAAGCGGGGGCCTACAATGAGCAGTTCTTC.